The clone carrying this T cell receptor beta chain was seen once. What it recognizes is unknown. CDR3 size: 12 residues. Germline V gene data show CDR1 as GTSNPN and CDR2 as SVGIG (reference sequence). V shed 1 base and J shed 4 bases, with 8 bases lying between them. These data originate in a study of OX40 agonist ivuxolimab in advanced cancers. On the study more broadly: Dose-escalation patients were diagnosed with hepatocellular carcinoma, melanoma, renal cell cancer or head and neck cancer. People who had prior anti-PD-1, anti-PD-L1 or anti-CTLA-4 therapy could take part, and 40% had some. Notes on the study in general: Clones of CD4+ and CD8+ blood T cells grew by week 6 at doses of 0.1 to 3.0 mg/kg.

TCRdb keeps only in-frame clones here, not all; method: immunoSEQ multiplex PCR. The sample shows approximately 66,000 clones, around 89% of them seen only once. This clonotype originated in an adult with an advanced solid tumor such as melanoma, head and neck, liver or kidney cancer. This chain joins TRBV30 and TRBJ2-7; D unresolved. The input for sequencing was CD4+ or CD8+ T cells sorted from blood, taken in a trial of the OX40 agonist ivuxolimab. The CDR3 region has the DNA TGTGCCTGGAGTGGTTTGCAGTACGAGCAGTACTTC. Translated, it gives CAWSGLQYEQYF.